The 12 T cell receptor beta chains below come from one sample, sequenced in a study of Ad26.COV2.S vaccination and SARS-CoV-2 variants. Method: immunoSEQ multiplex PCR; TCRdb's copy keeps in-frame clones and lacks some. The table includes hundreds of thousands of clones, roughly 90% detected once. The treatment here: about 20 received Ad26.COV2.S at low or high dose, single or two shots; 5 received placebo; per-sample allocation not given. The study sampled participants on day 63 after the first vaccine or placebo injection. This specimen was peripheral blood, taken in a trial of Ad26.COV2.S vaccine versus placebo. All receptors come from a person aged 18-60 years who received the Ad26.COV2.S COVID-19 vaccine or a placebo.

This clone was seen a few times. The chain links TRBV4-3 to TRBJ1-2; tentative D call: TRBD1 (5 bases). The CDR3 length is 14 residues. The germline V and J ends were trimmed by 2 bases and 8 bases, with 15 bases remaining between them. Per the germline V gene, CDR1 is LGHNA and CDR2 is YSLEER. This CDR3 reads CASSQRPGFGGYTF. The CDR3 DNA reads TGCGCCAGCAGCCAACGCCCAGGGTTCGGGGGCTACACCTTC.

The CDR3 reads CASSVAWAGGPSGANVLTF. In DNA, the CDR3 is TGTGCCAGCAGCGTAGCTTGGGCGGGGGGCCCCTCTGGGGCCAACGTCCTGACTTTC. The gene calls are TRBV9 and TRBJ2-6; 8 bases agree with TRBD2. This CDR3 comprises 19 residues. The germline V gene encodes CDR1 SGDLS and CDR2 YYNGEE. V shed 0 bases, J shed 0 bases, and the junction held 8 bases outside the gene matches.

The chain couples TRBV11-2 to TRBJ1-3; no clear D gene. Germline V gene lookup returns CDR1 SGHAT and CDR2 FQNNGV. This CDR3 is built from 15 residues. Trimming removed 1 base from V and 2 bases from J, with 9 bases in between. CDR3 protein: CASSLAPSAGNTIYF. In DNA, the CDR3 is TGTGCCAGCAGCTTAGCCCCTAGCGCTGGAAACACCATATATTTT.

The chain has TRBV29-1 and TRBJ2-1; 7 bases agree with TRBD1. V lost 4 bases and J lost 4; bases outside the gene matches: 4. The CDR3 length is 13 residues. Germline V gives CDR1 SQVTM, CDR2 ANQGSEA. CDR3 in amino acids: CSVGGGAYNEQFF. CDR3 DNA sequence: TGCAGCGTTGGAGGGGGCGCTTACAATGAGCAGTTCTTC.

The chain links TRBV3-1 (or the pseudogene TRBV3-2) to TRBJ1-1, with D perhaps matching TRBD1 (5 bases). Germline CDR1 is LGHDT and CDR2 is YNNKEL (reference sequence). Deletions cut 0 bases from V and 0 bases from J, with 5 bases between. CDR3 size: 14 residues. CDR3 loop: CASSQEGVNTEAFF. DNA for the CDR3: TGTGCCAGCAGCCAAGAAGGGGTGAACACTGAAGCTTTCTTT.

As concerns this clone: A read error may produce the germline difference seen at one junction end. The chain has TRBV10-3 and TRBJ1-3; perhaps TRBD1 as D (6 bases). The CDR3 has 11 amino acids. Germline values: CDR1 ENHRY, CDR2 SYGVKD. The CDR3 coding sequence is TGTGCCATCAGTGAGTCAGGGGGTTCCCAGTTT. Its translation: CAISESGGSQF.

The rearrangement uses TRBV6-5 and TRBJ2-1, with 8 bases that match TRBD2. The junction had 7 bases not matched to a gene; V was cut back by 6 bases and J by 3 bases. Germline CDR1 is MNHEY and CDR2 is SVGAGI. This CDR3 spans 15 amino acids. For the CDR3, the DNA is TGTGCCAGCAGCGCCAGGACTAGCTACTACAATGAGCAGTTCTTC. The encoded protein is CASSARTSYYNEQFF.

The chain uses TRBV7-9 and TRBJ2-1; D gene uncertain. V lost 8 bases and J lost 4, with 6 bases in between. The V gene's germline CDR1 is SEHNR and CDR2 FQNEAQ (reference sequence). CDR3 length: 11 residues. CDR3 bases: TGTGCCAGCGGGCCTTACAATGAGCAGTTCTTC. Amino acid sequence: CASGPYNEQFF.

The chain couples TRBV24-1 to TRBJ2-3, with 12 bases lining up with TRBD2. Looked up from germline, CDR1 is KGHDR and CDR2 is SFDVKD. Unmatched junction bases numbered 11, after V lost 5 bases and J lost 6 bases. This CDR3 is 17 amino acids long. DNA of the CDR3: TGTGCCACCAGTGCGGGCGCTAGCGGGGGGGCCCGGGATACGCAGTATTTT. As protein: CATSAGASGGARDTQYF.

This rearrangement joins TRBV18 to TRBJ2-5; D ambiguous. Germline CDR1 reads KGHSH; CDR2 reads LQKENI. The CDR3 runs 14 residues. The germline V and J ends were trimmed by 3 bases and 2 bases, with 10 bases remaining between them. The CDR3 loop is CASSPPTSQETQYF. CDR3 sequence (DNA): TGTGCCAGCTCACCCCCGACGAGTCAAGAGACCCAGTACTTC.

The chain employs TRBV27 and TRBJ2-7, with D perhaps TRBD2 (5 bases). The CDR3 has 14 residues. The ends were cut back, 3 bases at V and 1 base at J, with 10 bases in the middle. Germline V gene sequence: CDR1 MNHEY, CDR2 SMNVEV (reference sequence). CDR3 loop: CASSFTGMSYEQYF. For the CDR3, the DNA is TGTGCCAGCAGTTTTACCGGGATGTCCTACGAGCAGTACTTC.

The rearrangement links TRBV2 to TRBJ1-3; no clear D gene. This CDR3 region has 15 residues. CDR1 and CDR2 from the germline V gene are SNHLY and FYNNEI. V lost 1 base to trimming and J lost 3 bases, with 10 bases between them. The CDR3 reads CASSEGSSGGNTIYF. The CDR3 coding sequence is TGTGCCAGCAGTGAAGGCAGTTCGGGTGGAAACACCATATATTTT.